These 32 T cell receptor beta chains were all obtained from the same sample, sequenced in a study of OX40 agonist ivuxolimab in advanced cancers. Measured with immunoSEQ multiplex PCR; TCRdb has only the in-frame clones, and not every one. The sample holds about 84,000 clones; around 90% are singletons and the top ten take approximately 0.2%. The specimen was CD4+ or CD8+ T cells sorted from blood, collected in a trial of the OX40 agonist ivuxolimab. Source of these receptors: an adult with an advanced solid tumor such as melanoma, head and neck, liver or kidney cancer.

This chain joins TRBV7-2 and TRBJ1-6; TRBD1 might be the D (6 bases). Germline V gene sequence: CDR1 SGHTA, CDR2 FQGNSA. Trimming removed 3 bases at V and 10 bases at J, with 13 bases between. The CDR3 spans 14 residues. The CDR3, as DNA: TGTGCCAGCAGCTTGGGGCAGGGGTGGTCACCCCTCCACTTT. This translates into CASSLGQGWSPLHF.

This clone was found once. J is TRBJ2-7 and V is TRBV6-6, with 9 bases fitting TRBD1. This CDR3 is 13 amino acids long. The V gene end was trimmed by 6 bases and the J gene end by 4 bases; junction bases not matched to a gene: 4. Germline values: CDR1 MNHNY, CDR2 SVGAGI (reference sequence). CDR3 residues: CASSGTGQYEQYF. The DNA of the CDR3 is TGTGCCAGCAGCGGGACAGGGCAGTACGAGCAGTACTTC.

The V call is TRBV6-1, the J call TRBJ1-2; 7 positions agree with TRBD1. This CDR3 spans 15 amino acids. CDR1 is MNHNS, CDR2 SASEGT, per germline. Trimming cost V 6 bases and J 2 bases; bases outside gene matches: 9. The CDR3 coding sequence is TGTGCCAGCAGCCTGGGGCCAGGGGGGAACTATGGCTACACCTTC. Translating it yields CASSLGPGGNYGYTF.

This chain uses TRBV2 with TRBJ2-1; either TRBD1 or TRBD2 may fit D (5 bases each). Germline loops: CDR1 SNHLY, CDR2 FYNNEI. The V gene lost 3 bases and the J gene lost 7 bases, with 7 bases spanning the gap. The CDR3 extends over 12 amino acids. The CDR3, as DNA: TGTGCCAGCAGTGATTGGGGGAATGAGCAGTTCTTC. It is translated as CASSDWGNEQFF.

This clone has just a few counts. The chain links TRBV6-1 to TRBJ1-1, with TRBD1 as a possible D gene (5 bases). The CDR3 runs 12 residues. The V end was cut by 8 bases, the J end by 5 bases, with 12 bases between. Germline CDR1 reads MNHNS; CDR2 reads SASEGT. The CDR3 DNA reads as TGTGCCAGCCGCGCCGCAGGGACTGAAGCTTTCTTT. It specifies CASRAAGTEAFF.

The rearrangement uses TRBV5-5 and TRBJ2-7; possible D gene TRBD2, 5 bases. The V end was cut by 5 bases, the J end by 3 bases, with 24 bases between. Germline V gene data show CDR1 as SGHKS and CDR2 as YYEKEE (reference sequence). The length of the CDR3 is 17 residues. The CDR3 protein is CASSLFAARTQRYEQYF. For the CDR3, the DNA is TGTGCCAGCAGTCTCTTTGCGGCCAGGACTCAGCGCTACGAGCAGTACTTC. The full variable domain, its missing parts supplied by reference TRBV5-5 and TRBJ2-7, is DAGVTQSPTHLIKTRGQQVTLRCSPISGHKSVSWYQQVLGQGPQFIFQYYEKEERGRGNFPDRFSARQFPNYSSELNVNALLLGDSALYLCASSLFAARTQRYEQYFGPGTRLTVT.

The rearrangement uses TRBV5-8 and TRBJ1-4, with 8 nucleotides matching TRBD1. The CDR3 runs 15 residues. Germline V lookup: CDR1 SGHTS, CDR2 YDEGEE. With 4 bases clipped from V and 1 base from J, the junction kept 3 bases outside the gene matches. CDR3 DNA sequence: TGTGCCAGCAGCGCCGGACAGGGAACTAATGAAAAACTGTTTTTT. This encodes CASSAGQGTNEKLFF. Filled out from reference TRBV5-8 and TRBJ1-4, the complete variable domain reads EAGVTQSPTHLIKTRGQQATLRCSPISGHTSVYWYQQALGLGLQFLLWYDEGEERNRGNFPPRFSGRQFPNYSSELNVNALELEDSALYLCASSAGQGTNEKLFFGSGTQLSVL.

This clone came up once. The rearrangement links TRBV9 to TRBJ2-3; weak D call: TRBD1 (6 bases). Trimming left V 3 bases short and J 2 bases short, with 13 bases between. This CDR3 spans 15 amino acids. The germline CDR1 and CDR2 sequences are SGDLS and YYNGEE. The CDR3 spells CASSGSQGLTDTQYF. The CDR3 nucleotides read TGTGCCAGCAGCGGGTCTCAGGGGCTCACAGATACGCAGTATTTT.

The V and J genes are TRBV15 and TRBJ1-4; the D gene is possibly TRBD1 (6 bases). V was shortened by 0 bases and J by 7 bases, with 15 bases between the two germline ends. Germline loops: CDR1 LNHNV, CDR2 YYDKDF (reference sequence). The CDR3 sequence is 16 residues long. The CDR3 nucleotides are TGTGCCACCAGCAGAGATGGGGGCAGGGCTTCTGAAAAACTGTTTTTT. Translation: CATSRDGGRASEKLFF.

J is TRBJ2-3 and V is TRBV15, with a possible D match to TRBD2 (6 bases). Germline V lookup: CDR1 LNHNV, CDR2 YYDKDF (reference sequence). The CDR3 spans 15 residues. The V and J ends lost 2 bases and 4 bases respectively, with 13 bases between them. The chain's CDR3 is CATSRSVGGADTQYF. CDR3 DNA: TGTGCCACCAGCAGAAGCGTGGGAGGCGCAGATACGCAGTATTTT.

The CDR3 loop reads CASSRMGVRNTEAFF. The CDR3 DNA reads as TGTGCCAGCAGCCGGATGGGGGTTAGGAACACTGAAGCTTTCTTT. V is TRBV5-4 and J is TRBJ1-1; weak D call: TRBD1 (5 bases). Trimming removed 4 bases from V and 1 base from J, with 14 bases in between. The CDR3 is 15 residues long. Per germline, CDR1 SGHNT and CDR2 YYREEE (reference sequence).

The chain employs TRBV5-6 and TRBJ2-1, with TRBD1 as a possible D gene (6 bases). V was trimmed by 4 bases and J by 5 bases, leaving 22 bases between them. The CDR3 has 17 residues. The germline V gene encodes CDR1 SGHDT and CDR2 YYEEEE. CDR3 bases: TGTGCCAGCAGCCTCCTACAGGGAATTTTTTTTGACAATGAGCAGTTCTTC. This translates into CASSLLQGIFFDNEQFF. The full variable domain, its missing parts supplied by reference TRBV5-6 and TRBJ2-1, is DAGVTQSPTHLIKTRGQQVTLRCSPKSGHDTVSWYQQALGQGPQFIFQYYEEEERQRGNFPDRFSGHQFPNYSSELNVNALLLGDSALYLCASSLLQGIFFDNEQFFGPGTRLTVL.

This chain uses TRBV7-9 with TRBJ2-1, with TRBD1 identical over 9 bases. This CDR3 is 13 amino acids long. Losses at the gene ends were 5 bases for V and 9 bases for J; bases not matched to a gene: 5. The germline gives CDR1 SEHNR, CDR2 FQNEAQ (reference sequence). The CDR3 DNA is TGTGCCAGCAGCAACAGGGGGCAGGGTGAGCAGTTCTTC. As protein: CASSNRGQGEQFF. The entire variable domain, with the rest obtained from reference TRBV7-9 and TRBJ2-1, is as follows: DTGVSQNPRHKITKRGQNVTFRCDPISEHNRLYWYRQTLGQGPEFLTYFQNEAQLEKSRLLSDRFSAERPKGSFSTLEIQRTEQGDSAMYLCASSNRGQGEQFFGPGTRLTVL.

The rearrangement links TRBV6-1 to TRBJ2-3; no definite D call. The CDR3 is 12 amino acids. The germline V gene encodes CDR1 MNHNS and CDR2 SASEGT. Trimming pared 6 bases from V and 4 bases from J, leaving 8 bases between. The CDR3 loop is CASREWSDTQYF. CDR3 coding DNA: TGTGCCAGCAGAGAGTGGTCAGATACGCAGTATTTT.

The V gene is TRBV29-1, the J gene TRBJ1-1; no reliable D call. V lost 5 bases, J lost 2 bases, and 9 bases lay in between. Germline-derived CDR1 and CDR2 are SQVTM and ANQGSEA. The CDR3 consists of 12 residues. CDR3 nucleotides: TGCAGCGTTCTAATCACTAACACTGAAGCTTTCTTT. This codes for CSVLITNTEAFF.

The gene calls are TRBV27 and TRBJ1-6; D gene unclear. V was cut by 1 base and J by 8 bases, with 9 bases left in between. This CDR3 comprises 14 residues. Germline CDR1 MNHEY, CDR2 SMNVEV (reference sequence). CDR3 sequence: CASSLFAQHSPLHF. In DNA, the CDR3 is TGTGCCAGCAGTTTATTTGCCCAACATTCACCCCTCCACTTT.

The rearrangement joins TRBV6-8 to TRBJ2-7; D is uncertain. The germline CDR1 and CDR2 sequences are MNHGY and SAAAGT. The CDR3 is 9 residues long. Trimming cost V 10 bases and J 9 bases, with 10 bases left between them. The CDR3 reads CAKFGVQYF. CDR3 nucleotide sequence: TGTGCCAAGTTTGGTGTGCAGTACTTC.

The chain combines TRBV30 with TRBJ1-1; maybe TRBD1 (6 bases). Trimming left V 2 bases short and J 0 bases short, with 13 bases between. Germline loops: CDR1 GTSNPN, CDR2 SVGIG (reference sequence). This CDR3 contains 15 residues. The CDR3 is CAWSPFGQLNTEAFF. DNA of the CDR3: TGTGCCTGGAGTCCCTTCGGACAGTTGAACACTGAAGCTTTCTTT.

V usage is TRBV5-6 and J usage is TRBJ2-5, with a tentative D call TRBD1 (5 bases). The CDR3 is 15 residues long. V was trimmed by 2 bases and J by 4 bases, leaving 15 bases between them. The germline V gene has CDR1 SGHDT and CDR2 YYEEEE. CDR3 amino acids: CASSFFVQGVETQYF. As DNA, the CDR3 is TGTGCCAGCAGCTTTTTCGTCCAGGGCGTAGAGACCCAGTACTTC.

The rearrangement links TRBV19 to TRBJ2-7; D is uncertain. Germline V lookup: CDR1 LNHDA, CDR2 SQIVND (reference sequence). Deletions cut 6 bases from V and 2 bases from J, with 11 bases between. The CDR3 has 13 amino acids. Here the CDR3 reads CASRGTNTYEQYF. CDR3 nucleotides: TGTGCCAGTAGGGGTACCAATACCTACGAGCAGTACTTC.

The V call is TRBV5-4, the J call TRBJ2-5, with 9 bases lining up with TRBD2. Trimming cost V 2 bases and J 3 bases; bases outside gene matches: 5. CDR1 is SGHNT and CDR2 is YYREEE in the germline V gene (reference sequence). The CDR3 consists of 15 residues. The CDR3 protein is CASSLISGGKETQYF. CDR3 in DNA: TGTGCCAGCAGCTTAATTAGCGGGGGAAAAGAGACCCAGTACTTC.

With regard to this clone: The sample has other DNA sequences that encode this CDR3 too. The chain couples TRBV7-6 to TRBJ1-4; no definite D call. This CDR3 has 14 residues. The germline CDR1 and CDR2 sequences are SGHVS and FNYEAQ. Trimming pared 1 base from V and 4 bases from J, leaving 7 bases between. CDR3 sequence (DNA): TGTGCCAGCAGCTTAGGGACCGGTAATGAAAAACTGTTTTTT. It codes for CASSLGTGNEKLFF.

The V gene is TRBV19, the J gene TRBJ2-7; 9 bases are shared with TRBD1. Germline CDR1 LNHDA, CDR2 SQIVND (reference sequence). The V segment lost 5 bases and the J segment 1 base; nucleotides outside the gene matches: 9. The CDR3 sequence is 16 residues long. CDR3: CASSYSGTGISYEQYF. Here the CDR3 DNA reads TGTGCCAGTAGTTATTCCGGGACAGGGATATCCTACGAGCAGTACTTC.

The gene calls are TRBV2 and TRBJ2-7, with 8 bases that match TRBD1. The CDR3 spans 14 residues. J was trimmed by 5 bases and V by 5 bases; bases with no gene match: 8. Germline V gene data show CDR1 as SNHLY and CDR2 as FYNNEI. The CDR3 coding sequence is TGTGCCAGCAGTTGGGACAGGATCATCAACGAGCAGTACTTC. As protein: CASSWDRIINEQYF.

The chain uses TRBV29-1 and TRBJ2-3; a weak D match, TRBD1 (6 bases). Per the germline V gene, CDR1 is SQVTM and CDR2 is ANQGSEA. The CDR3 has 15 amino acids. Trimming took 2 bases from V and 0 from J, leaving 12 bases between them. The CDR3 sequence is CSVERDTLSTDTQYF. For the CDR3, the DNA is TGCAGCGTTGAACGGGACACCCTTAGCACAGATACGCAGTATTTT.

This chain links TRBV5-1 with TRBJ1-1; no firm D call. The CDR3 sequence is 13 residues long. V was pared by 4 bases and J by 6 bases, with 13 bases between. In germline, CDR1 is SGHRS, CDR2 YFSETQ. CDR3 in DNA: TGCGCCAGCAGCCGTTCTGGGGAGGCTGAAGCTTTCTTT. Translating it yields CASSRSGEAEAFF.

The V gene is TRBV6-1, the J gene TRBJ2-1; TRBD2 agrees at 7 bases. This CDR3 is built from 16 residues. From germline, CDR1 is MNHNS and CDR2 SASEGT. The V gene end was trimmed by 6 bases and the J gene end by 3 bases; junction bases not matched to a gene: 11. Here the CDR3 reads CASRESGIAYYNEQFF. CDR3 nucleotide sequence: TGTGCCAGCAGGGAAAGCGGGATTGCCTACTACAATGAGCAGTTCTTC.

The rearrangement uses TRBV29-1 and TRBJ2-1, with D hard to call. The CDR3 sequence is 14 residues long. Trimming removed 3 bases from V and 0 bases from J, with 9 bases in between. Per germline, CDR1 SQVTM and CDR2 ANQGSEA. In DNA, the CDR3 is TGCAGCGTTGACACAATTAGCTCCTACAATGAGCAGTTCTTC. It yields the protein CSVDTISSYNEQFF.

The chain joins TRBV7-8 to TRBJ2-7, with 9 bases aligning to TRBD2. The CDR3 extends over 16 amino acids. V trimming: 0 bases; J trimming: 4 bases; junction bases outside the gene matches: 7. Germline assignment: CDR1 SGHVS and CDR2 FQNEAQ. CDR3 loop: CASSLATAGGLYEQYF. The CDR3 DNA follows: TGTGCCAGCAGCTTAGCGACAGCGGGGGGCTTATACGAGCAGTACTTC. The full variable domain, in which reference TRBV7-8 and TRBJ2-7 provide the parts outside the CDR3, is GAGVSQSPRYKVAKRGQDVALRCDPISGHVSLFWYQQALGQGPEFLTYFQNEAQLDKSGLPSDRFFAERPEGSVSTLKIQRTQQEDSAVYLCASSLATAGGLYEQYFGPGTRLTVT.

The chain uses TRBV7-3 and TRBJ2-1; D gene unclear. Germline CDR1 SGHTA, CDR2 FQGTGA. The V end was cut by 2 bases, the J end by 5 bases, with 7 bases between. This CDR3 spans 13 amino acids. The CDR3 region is CASSLDPDNEQFF. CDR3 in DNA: TGTGCCAGCAGCTTAGATCCTGACAATGAGCAGTTCTTC.

This CDR3 is CASSLDRHNEQFF. CDR3 bases: TGCGCCAGCAGCTTGGACAGACACAATGAGCAGTTCTTC. J is TRBJ2-1 and V is TRBV5-1; D is ambiguous. The germline V gene has CDR1 SGHRS and CDR2 YFSETQ. With 0 bases removed from V and 5 bases from J, the gap between germline ends came to 6 bases. This CDR3 has 13 residues.

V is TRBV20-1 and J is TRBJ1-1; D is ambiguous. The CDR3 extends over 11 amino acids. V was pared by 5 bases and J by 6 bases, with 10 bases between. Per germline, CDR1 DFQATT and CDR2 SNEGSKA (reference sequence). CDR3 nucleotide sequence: TGCAGTGCTCGGGAGGGCCCTGAAGCTTTCTTT. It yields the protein CSAREGPEAFF.